This TCR beta chain is from a study of T cell responses to AZD1222 COVID-19 vaccine. Findings of the study overall: Spike was spanned by vaccine-associated CD4 TCRs, with dominance at 160-218 and 743-854. Repertoires were collected only later (after the peak T cell response had occurred). A rise in Spike-specific TCR breadth and depth followed two AZD1222 doses. There were mostly white British donors and more females than males, and clonal diversity was possibly underestimated.

The data were produced by immunoSEQ multiplex PCR, yet TCRdb's version contains in-frame clones alone and is incomplete. The table lists about 140,000 clones, about 94% of them singletons. Concerning this clone: Its target is unknown.

This CDR3 comprises 14 residues. The germline gives CDR1 LGHDT, CDR2 YNNKEL (reference sequence). V lost 8 bases, J lost 0 bases, and 5 bases stayed unmatched. This material consisted of peripheral blood, taken on day 0 of AZD1222 vaccination. The V call is TRBV3-1 (or the pseudogene TRBV3-2), the J call TRBJ1-1, with 8 nucleotides matching TRBD1. The sequence was collected from an adult in good health. In DNA, the CDR3 is TGTGCCAGCGGCGACAGGGGCATGAACACTGAAGCTTTCTTT. This translates into CASGDRGMNTEAFF.